This TCR beta chain comes out of a study of shared clonotypes between healthy human individuals. CDR1 and CDR2 (germline): LNHDA, SQIVND (reference sequence). This CDR3 is built from 15 residues. The V gene lost 3 bases and the J gene lost 6 bases, with 17 bases spanning the gap. CD45RO-negative CD8 cells positively selected for CCR7 made up the naive population, which excluded terminally differentiated effector memory CD45RA+ cells. Per the authors' pipeline: Filtering differed because ImmunoSEQ produced junction-only sequences that carried no quality scores. Produced via immunoSEQ multiplex PCR; TCRdb's table is partial and in-frame only. For V, J and clone size, that table is used; D and trimming come from the DNA. The sample holds hundreds of thousands of clones, 92% seen once.

Sequenced sample: naive CD8+ T cells sorted from blood. This chain uses TRBV19 with TRBJ1-1; unclear D gene. This TCR was sampled from a man in his thirties or forties in good health. The CDR3 nucleotides are TGTGCCAGTAGTATCGCGGTTGGGAGGGTATCTGAAGCTTTCTTT. This codes for CASSIAVGRVSEAFF.